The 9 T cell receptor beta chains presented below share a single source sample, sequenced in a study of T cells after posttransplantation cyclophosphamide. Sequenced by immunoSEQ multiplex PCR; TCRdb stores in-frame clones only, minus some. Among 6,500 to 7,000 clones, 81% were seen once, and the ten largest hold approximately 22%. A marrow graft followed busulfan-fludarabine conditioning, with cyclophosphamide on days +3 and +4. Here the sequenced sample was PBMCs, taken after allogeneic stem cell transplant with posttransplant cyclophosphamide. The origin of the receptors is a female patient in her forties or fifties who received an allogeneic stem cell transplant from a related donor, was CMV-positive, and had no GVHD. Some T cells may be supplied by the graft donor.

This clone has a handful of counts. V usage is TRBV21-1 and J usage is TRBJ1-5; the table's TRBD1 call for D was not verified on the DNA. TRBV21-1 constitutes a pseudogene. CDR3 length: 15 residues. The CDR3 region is CASLLDRASNQPQHF. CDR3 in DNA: TGTGCCAGCCTACTAGACAGGGCGAGCAATCAGCCCCAGCATTTT.

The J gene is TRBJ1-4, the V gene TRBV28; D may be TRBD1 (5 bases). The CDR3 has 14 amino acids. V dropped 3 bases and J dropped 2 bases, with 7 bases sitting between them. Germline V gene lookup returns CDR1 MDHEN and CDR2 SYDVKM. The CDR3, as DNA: TGTGCCAGCAGTTTGACAGTGACTAATGAAAAACTGTTTTTT. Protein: CASSLTVTNEKLFF.

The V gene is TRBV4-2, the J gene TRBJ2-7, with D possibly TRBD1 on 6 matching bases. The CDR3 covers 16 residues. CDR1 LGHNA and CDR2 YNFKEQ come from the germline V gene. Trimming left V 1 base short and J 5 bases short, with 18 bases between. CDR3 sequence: CASSQGKASDSHEQYF. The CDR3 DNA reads TGTGCCAGCAGCCAAGGAAAGGCCTCGGACAGTCACGAGCAGTACTTC.

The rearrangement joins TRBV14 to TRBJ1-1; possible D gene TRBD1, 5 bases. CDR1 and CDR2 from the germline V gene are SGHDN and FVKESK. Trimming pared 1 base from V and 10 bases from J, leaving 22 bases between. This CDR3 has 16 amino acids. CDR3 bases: TGTGCCAGCAGCCAAGTACTACGCTGGGGAGGGGACGCAGCTTTCTTT. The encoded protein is CASSQVLRWGGDAAFF. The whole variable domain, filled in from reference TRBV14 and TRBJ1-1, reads EAGVTQFPSHSVIEKGQTVTLRCDPISGHDNLYWYRRVMGKEIKFLLHFVKESKQDESGMPNNRFLAERTGGTYSTLKVQPAELEDSGVYFCASSQVLRWGGDAAFFGQGTRLTVV.

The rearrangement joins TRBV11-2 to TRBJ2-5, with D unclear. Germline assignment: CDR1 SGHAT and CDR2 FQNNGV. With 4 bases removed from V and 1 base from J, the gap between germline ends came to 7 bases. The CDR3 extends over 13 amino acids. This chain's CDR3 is CASSWQFQETQYF. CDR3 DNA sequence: TGTGCCAGCAGCTGGCAGTTCCAAGAGACCCAGTACTTC.

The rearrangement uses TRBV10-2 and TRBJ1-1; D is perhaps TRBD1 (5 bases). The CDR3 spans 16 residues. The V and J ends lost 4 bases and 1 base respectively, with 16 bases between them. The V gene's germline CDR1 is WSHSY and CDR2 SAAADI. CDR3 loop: CASSGRRDSGNTEAFF. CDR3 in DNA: TGCGCCAGCAGTGGGCGCAGGGATTCGGGGAACACTGAAGCTTTCTTT.

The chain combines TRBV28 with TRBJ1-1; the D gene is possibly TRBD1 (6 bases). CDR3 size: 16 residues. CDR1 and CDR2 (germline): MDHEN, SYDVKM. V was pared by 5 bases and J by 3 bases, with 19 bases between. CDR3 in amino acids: CASSTQGRVVYTEAFF. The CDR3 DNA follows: TGTGCCAGCAGTACTCAGGGGCGGGTTGTGTACACTGAAGCTTTCTTT.

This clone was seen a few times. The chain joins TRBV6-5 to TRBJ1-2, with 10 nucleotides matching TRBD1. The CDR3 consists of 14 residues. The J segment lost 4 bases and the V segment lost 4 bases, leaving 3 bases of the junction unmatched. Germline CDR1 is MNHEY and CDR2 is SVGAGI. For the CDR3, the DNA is TGTGCCAGCAGTTCGGGACAGGGGATCTATGGCTACACCTTC. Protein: CASSSGQGIYGYTF.

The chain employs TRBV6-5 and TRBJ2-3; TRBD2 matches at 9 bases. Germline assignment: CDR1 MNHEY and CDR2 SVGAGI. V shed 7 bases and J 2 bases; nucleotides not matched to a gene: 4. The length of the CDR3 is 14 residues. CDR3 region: CASTLAGLTDTQYF. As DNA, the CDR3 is TGTGCCAGCACTCTAGCGGGACTCACAGATACGCAGTATTTT.